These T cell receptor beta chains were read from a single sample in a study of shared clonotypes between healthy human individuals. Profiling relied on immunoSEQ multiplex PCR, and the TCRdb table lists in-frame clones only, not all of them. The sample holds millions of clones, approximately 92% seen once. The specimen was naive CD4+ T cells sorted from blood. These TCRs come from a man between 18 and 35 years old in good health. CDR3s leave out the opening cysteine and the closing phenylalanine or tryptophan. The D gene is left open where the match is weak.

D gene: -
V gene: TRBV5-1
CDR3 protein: ASFNRAGGRLGGYT

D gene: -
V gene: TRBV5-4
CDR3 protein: ASSLGQQGYSGANVLT

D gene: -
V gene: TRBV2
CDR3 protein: ASSEEGGRETQY

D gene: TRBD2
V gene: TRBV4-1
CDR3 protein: ASSRLAGGPREQF

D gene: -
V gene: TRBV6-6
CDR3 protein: ASSYSTGHLNTEAF

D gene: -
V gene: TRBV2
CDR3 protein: ASTGQETQY

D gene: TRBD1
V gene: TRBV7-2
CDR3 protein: ASSRLTGVTVYEQY

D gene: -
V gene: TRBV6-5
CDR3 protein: ASSLTGDNQPQH

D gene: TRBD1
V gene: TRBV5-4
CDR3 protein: ASSSNLGQGEKGYT

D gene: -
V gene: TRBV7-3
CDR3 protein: ASSSLGGPTDTQY

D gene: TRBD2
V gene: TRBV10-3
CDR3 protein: AISSLASKETQY

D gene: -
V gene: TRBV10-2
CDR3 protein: ASSEMTGSYEQY

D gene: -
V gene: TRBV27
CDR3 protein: ASSLSRGDIQY

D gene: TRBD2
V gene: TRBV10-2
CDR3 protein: ASSGATGLAGVVGSTDTQY

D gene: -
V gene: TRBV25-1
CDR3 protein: ASSERTFNQPQH

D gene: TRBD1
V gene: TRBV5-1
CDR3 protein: ASSANRGGDTQY